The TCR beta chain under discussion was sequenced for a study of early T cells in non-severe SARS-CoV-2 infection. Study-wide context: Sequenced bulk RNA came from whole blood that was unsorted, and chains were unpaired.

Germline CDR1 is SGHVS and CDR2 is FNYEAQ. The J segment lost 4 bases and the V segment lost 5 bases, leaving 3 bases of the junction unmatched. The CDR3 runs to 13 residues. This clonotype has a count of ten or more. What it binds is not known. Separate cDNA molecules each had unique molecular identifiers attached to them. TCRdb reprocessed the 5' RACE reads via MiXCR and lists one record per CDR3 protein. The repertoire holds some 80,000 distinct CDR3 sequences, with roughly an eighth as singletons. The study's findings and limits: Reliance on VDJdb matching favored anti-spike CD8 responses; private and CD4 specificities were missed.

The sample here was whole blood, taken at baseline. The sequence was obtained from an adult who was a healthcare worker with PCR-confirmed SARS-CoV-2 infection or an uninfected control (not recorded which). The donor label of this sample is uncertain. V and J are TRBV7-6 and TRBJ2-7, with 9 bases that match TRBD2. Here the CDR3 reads CASSQTSGYEQYF. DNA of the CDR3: TGTGCCAGCAGCCAGACTAGCGGTTACGAGCAGTACTTC. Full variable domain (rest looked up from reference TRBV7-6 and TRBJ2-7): GAGVSQSPRYKVTKRGQDVALRCDPISGHVSLYWYRQALGQGPEFLTYFNYEAQQDKSGLPNDRFSAERPEGSISTLTIQRTEQRDSAMYRCASSQTSGYEQYFGPGTRLTVT.